What follows are 26 T cell receptor beta chains derived from one specimen sequenced in a study of blood T cell repertoires in COVID-19. Generated by immunoSEQ multiplex PCR, the TCRdb table keeps only in-frame clones and is missing some. Of tens of thousands of clones listed, about 70% were seen once; the top ten hold around 59%. The material sequenced was peripheral blood. These receptors came from a man older than 75 with acute or convalescent COVID-19.

The chain is built from TRBV29-1 and TRBJ2-7; 13 bases are a match to TRBD2. The germline CDR1 and CDR2 sequences are SQVTM and ANQGSEA. The CDR3 consists of 15 residues. Trimming cost V 4 bases and J 4 bases; bases outside gene matches: 7. CDR3 bases: TGCAGCGTTGGAGGACTAGCGGGAGTGGGGTACGAGCAGTACTTC. Translation: CSVGGLAGVGYEQYF.

This sequence joins TRBV7-2 and TRBJ2-7; 8 bases fit TRBD2. The CDR3 sequence is 16 residues long. Looked up from germline, CDR1 is SGHTA and CDR2 is FQGNSA. Trimming at V came to 2 bases and at J to 6 bases, leaving 12 bases not matched to a gene. Here the CDR3 reads CASSLNSGNLQGEQYF. The CDR3 coding sequence is TGTGCCAGCAGCTTAAATAGCGGGAACCTTCAAGGCGAGCAGTACTTC. Combining the CDR3 with reference TRBV7-2 and TRBJ2-7 gives the whole variable domain GAGVSQSPSNKVTEKGKDVELRCDPISGHTALYWYRQSLGQGLEFLIYFQGNSAPDKSGLPSDRFSAERTGGSVSTLTIQRTQQEDSAVYLCASSLNSGNLQGEQYFGPGTRLTVT.

The V call is TRBV7-6, the J call TRBJ2-7, with 8 bases identical to TRBD2. There are 14 residues in the CDR3. Unmatched junction bases numbered 4, after V lost 0 bases and J lost 6 bases. CDR1 SGHVS and CDR2 FNYEAQ come from the germline V gene. DNA of the CDR3: TGTGCCAGCAGCTTAGCCAGCGGGAGAAGCGAGCAGTACTTC. It specifies CASSLASGRSEQYF.

This rearrangement joins TRBV2 to TRBJ2-1, with D possibly being TRBD2 (5 bases). Germline CDR1 is SNHLY and CDR2 is FYNNEI. Trimming removed 4 bases from V and 0 bases from J, with 16 bases in between. The CDR3 contains 17 residues. The CDR3 sequence is CASSALTRTRSYNEQFF. The CDR3 nucleotides are TGTGCCAGCAGTGCCCTCACTAGGACTCGCTCCTACAATGAGCAGTTCTTC.

The rearrangement joins TRBV19 to TRBJ2-6; TRBD2 aligns across 8 bases. The V gene end was trimmed by 5 bases and the J gene end by 3 bases; junction bases not matched to a gene: 12. Germline loops: CDR1 LNHDA, CDR2 SQIVND (reference sequence). The CDR3 is 18 amino acids. The CDR3 protein is CASSSRGGLQSGANVLTF. The CDR3 nucleotides are TGTGCCAGTAGTTCCCGGGGGGGCCTTCAGAGTGGGGCCAACGTCCTGACTTTC. The full variable domain, with the rest looked up from reference TRBV19 and TRBJ2-6, is DGGITQSPKYLFRKEGQNVTLSCEQNLNHDAMYWYRQDPGQGLRLIYYSQIVNDFQKGDIAEGYSVSREKKESFPLTVTSAQKNPTAFYLCASSSRGGLQSGANVLTFGAGSRLTVL.

This chain links TRBV25-1 with TRBJ1-3, with D unclear. Germline V lookup: CDR1 MGHDK, CDR2 SYGVNS. V was cut by 3 bases and J by 0 bases, with 12 bases left in between. This CDR3 has 16 residues. This CDR3 reads CASSELRGSSGNTIYF. The CDR3 nucleotides are TGTGCCAGCAGTGAGCTCCGGGGTAGCTCTGGAAACACCATATATTTT.

The chain has TRBV19 and TRBJ2-3; TRBD2 agrees at 8 bases. CDR3 size: 13 residues. Trimming took 6 bases from V and 4 from J; bases not matched to a gene: 3. Germline V gene data show CDR1 as LNHDA and CDR2 as SQIVND (reference sequence). CDR3 in DNA: TGTGCCAGTAGCCGGGGGGGGGCAGATACGCAGTATTTT. Translating gives CASSRGGADTQYF.

This chain connects TRBV4-3 to TRBJ1-4; the match to TRBD1 covers 7 bases. The CDR3 consists of 15 residues. J gave up 8 bases and V 3 bases, and 9 bases lay outside the gene matches. CDR1 and CDR2 from the germline V gene are LGHNA and YSLEER. The CDR3: CASSQARQGGEKLFF. DNA of the CDR3: TGCGCCAGCAGCCAGGCGAGACAGGGAGGAGAAAAACTGTTTTTT.

This sequence joins TRBV14 and TRBJ2-7; tentatively, D is TRBD1 (6 bases). Germline V gene lookup returns CDR1 SGHDN and CDR2 FVKESK. The CDR3 consists of 14 residues. Between the trimmed V and J ends, which lost 0 bases and 6 bases, there was a span of 12 bases. The CDR3 reads CASSQEHRVGEQYF. For the CDR3, the DNA is TGTGCCAGCAGCCAAGAACACAGGGTGGGCGAGCAGTACTTC.

V is TRBV28 and J is TRBJ2-4; weak D call: TRBD2 (7 bases). This CDR3 comprises 15 residues. V dropped 4 bases and J dropped 1 base, with 11 bases sitting between them. Germline V CDR1 and CDR2: MDHEN, SYDVKM. The DNA of the CDR3 is TGTGCCAGCAGTTCTGCGGGGGCCGCCAAAAACATTCAGTACTTC. The encoded protein is CASSSAGAAKNIQYF.

This chain links TRBV2 with TRBJ2-5; TRBD2 aligns across 8 bases. The CDR3 sequence is 15 residues long. Germline CDR1 is SNHLY and CDR2 is FYNNEI. J lost 5 bases, V lost 5 bases, and 10 bases had no gene match. This CDR3 is CASSSGTRGVETQYF. The DNA of the CDR3 is TGTGCCAGCAGTTCCGGGACTAGAGGAGTGGAGACCCAGTACTTC.

This clone was picked up a small number of times. CDR3 in amino acids: CASSFPGETGELFF. DNA of the CDR3: TGTGCCAGCAGCTTTCCGGGAGAGACCGGGGAGCTGTTTTTT. This rearrangement joins TRBV13 to TRBJ2-2; tentative D call: TRBD2 (6 bases). Trimming left V 3 bases short and J 5 bases short, with 10 bases between. The CDR3 is 14 amino acids. CDR1 is PRHDT, CDR2 FYEKMQ, per germline (reference sequence).

The chain uses TRBV6-5 and TRBJ1-2; 7 positions agree with TRBD1. With V trimmed by 7 bases and J by 8 bases, 13 bases remained unmatched. CDR1 and CDR2 (germline): MNHEY, SVGAGI. The CDR3 contains 14 residues. CDR3 amino acids: CASTSLRAGGGYTF. The CDR3 DNA follows: TGTGCCAGCACCTCTCTCAGGGCAGGGGGAGGCTACACCTTC.

The chain carries TRBV6-4 and TRBJ2-1; a weak D match, TRBD1 (6 bases). Germline V gene sequence: CDR1 MRHNA, CDR2 SNTAGT. The CDR3 runs to 14 residues. V lost 6 bases to trimming and J lost 6 bases, with 15 bases between them. The CDR3 bases are TGTGCCAGCAGCCCACAGGGTTTGGGCAATGAGCAGTTCTTC. Protein: CASSPQGLGNEQFF.

The J gene is TRBJ1-1, the V gene TRBV18, with 8 bases that match TRBD1. The CDR3 extends over 12 amino acids. Germline CDR1 is KGHSH and CDR2 is LQKENI. V trimming: 3 bases; J trimming: 7 bases; junction bases outside the gene matches: 1. CDR3 bases: TGTGCCAGCTCACCTGACAGGGGTGAAGCTTTCTTT. This encodes CASSPDRGEAFF.

V and J are TRBV6-5 and TRBJ1-2; TRBD1 is a possible D gene (5 bases). Per germline, CDR1 MNHEY and CDR2 SVGAGI. CDR3 length: 13 residues. Trimming left V 10 bases short and J 4 bases short, with 16 bases between. The CDR3 DNA is TGTGCCACCGGGGGGGACTACCCCTATGGCTACACCTTC. Residues: CATGGDYPYGYTF.

This chain joins TRBV9 and TRBJ2-5; D is possibly TRBD2 (5 bases). V was cut by 4 bases and J by 6 bases, with 19 bases left in between. The CDR3 extends over 15 amino acids. The germline V gene encodes CDR1 SGDLS and CDR2 YYNGEE. The CDR3 sequence is CASSSNIGGKQTQYF. The CDR3 DNA reads TGTGCCAGCAGCTCAAACATCGGAGGAAAACAGACCCAGTACTTC.

CDR3: CASSLSGNTGELFF. Written as DNA, the CDR3 is TGCGCCAGCAGCCTTTCGGGGAACACCGGGGAGCTGTTTTTT. The chain carries TRBV5-1 and TRBJ2-2; D not resolved. V was trimmed by 4 bases and J by 1 base, leaving 8 bases between them. This CDR3 has 14 amino acids. Germline V gene lookup returns CDR1 SGHRS and CDR2 YFSETQ.

This clone was recorded many times. The gene calls are TRBV24-1 and TRBJ1-5, with 8 bases lining up with TRBD1. Germline V lookup: CDR1 KGHDR, CDR2 SFDVKD. The CDR3 runs to 15 residues. The J segment lost 4 bases and the V segment lost 3 bases, leaving 4 bases of the junction unmatched. CDR3 bases: TGTGCCACCAGTGATCCGACAGGGGTGAATCAGCCCCAGCATTTT. Protein product: CATSDPTGVNQPQHF.

The rearrangement uses TRBV11-2 and TRBJ2-1; TRBD2 matches 10 bases. This CDR3 contains 18 residues. Per the germline V gene, CDR1 is SGHAT and CDR2 is FQNNGV. The J segment lost 7 bases and the V segment lost 1 base, leaving 13 bases of the junction unmatched. The CDR3 spells CASSLVGASGRLWNEQFF. As DNA, the CDR3 is TGTGCCAGCAGCTTAGTCGGCGCTAGCGGGAGACTCTGGAATGAGCAGTTCTTC.

The gene calls are TRBV28 and TRBJ2-3; D is undetermined. Per the germline V gene, CDR1 is MDHEN and CDR2 is SYDVKM. Trimming removed 7 bases at V and 1 base at J, with 15 bases between. The CDR3 contains 15 residues. For the CDR3, the DNA is TGTGCCAGCACCATCCCCGGAGCCGGCACAGATACGCAGTATTTT. It codes for CASTIPGAGTDTQYF.

This clone was detected many times. The V gene is TRBV7-9, the J gene TRBJ2-7; 8 bases align to TRBD1. This CDR3 comprises 14 residues. After removal of 5 bases from V and 6 bases from J, the junction contained 9 bases not matched to a gene. Germline V gives CDR1 SEHNR, CDR2 FQNEAQ (reference sequence). This CDR3 is CASSLTGQGSEQYF. The CDR3 nucleotides read TGTGCCAGCAGCCTAACCGGACAGGGTAGCGAGCAGTACTTC.

The J gene is TRBJ1-2, the V gene TRBV2, with 10 bases identical to TRBD1. The trim removed 6 bases at V and 2 bases at J, leaving 3 bases unmatched. The CDR3 runs to 14 residues. Germline assignment: CDR1 SNHLY and CDR2 FYNNEI. This chain's CDR3 is CASRRQGANYGYTF. DNA of the CDR3: TGTGCCAGCAGACGACAGGGGGCGAACTATGGCTACACCTTC.

The CDR3 loop is CASSSTPSGSGKDTQYF. The DNA of the CDR3 is TGCGCCAGCAGCTCCACGCCAAGCGGGAGTGGGAAGGATACGCAGTATTTT. The J gene is TRBJ2-3, the V gene TRBV5-1, with TRBD2 identical over 8 bases. Trimming at V came to 3 bases and at J to 6 bases, leaving 15 bases not matched to a gene. This CDR3 has 17 amino acids. Per the germline V gene, CDR1 is SGHRS and CDR2 is YFSETQ.

The chain's CDR3 is CASSTGGDTGELFF. In nucleotides, the CDR3 is TGTGCCAGCAGCACCGGAGGGGACACCGGGGAGCTGTTTTTT. The genes are TRBV6-4 and TRBJ2-2; weak D call: TRBD2 (6 bases). Trimming removed 6 bases at V and 3 bases at J, with 11 bases between. The CDR3 sequence is 14 residues long. Germline V lookup: CDR1 MRHNA, CDR2 SNTAGT.

The V call is TRBV2, the J call TRBJ2-5; 7 nucleotides agree with TRBD1. From germline, CDR1 is SNHLY and CDR2 FYNNEI. The CDR3 covers 14 residues. After removal of 5 bases from V and 4 bases from J, the junction contained 7 bases not matched to a gene. Here the CDR3 reads CASSRQGWGETQYF. CDR3 sequence (DNA): TGTGCCAGCAGTCGACAGGGTTGGGGAGAGACCCAGTACTTC.